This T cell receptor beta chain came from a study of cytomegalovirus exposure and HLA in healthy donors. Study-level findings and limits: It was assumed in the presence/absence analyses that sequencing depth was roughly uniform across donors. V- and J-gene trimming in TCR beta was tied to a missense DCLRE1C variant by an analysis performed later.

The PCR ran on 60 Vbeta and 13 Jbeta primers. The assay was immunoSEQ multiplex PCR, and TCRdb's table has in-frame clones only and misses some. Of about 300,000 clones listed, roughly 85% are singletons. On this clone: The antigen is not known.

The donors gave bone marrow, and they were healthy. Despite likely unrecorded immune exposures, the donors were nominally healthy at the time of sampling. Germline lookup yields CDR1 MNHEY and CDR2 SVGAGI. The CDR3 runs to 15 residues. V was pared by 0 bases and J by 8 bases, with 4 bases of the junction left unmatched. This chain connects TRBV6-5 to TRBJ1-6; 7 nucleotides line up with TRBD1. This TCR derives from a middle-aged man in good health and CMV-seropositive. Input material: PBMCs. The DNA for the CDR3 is TGTGCCAGCAGTTACTCTCGACAGGGAGATTCACCCCTCCACTTT. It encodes CASSYSRQGDSPLHF.